This TCR beta chain was obtained from a study of T cell responses to AZD1222 COVID-19 vaccine. Study-wide results and limits: CD4 TCRs linked to vaccination spanned spike, dominating at 160-218 and 743-854.

Trimming cost V 4 bases and J 6 bases; bases outside gene matches: 14. The CDR3 loop spans 16 amino acids. CDR1 and CDR2 from the germline V gene are MNHEY and SMNVEV (reference sequence). In the case of this clone: The antigen is unknown.

The method was immunoSEQ multiplex PCR; TCRdb's version includes in-frame clones alone and lacks a portion of them. Among more than 110,000 clones listed, 90% were seen once. The receptor comes from an adult in good health. Sequenced here: peripheral blood, sampled on day 0 of AZD1222 vaccination. V and J are TRBV27 and TRBJ1-1; 7 bases map to TRBD1. CDR3 coding DNA: TGTGCCAGCAGTTCTCCAAAGACAGGGATGACGGCTGAAGCTTTCTTT. Protein sequence: CASSSPKTGMTAEAFF.